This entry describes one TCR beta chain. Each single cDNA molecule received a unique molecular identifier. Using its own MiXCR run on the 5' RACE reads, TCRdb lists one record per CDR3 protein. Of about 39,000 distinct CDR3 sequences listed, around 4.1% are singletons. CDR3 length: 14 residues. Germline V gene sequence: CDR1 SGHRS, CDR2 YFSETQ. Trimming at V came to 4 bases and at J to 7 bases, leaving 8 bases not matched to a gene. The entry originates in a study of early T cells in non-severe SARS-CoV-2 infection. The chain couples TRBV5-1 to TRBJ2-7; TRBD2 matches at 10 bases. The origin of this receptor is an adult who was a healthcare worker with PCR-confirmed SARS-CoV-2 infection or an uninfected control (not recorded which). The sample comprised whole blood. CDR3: CASSASGGAREQYF. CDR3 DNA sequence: TGCGCCAGCAGCGCCAGCGGGGGGGCCCGTGAGCAGTACTTC.